These 32 T cell receptor beta chains share one sample of origin, sequenced in a study of cytotoxic CD8 clonotypes in ibrutinib-treated CLL (TCRdb year 2021). Taken with the paper, the label for time point translates to: approximately 25 months on ibrutinib. Libraries were made using the immunoSEQ multiplex PCR assay. This immuneACCESS table, as held by TCRdb, lists in-frame sequences with V and J called but not all clones. Of the missing ones, under half trace to an unresolved V gene in checked studies; the others have no known cause. The sample table contains some 130,000 clones; only one count was recorded for 80% to 90% of them. The ten largest clonotypes hold about 1.9% of the sample. The sequences come from PBMCs, collected after 24 months of ibrutinib treatment. All receptors derive from a human donor with chronic lymphocytic leukemia.

This chain joins TRBV6-5 and TRBJ1-5; 7 nucleotides line up with TRBD1. Germline CDR1 reads MNHEY; CDR2 reads SVGAGI. The CDR3 has 16 residues. Trimming at V came to 0 bases and at J to 2 bases, leaving 4 bases not matched to a gene. For the CDR3, the DNA is TGTGCCAGCAGTTACTCGAGACAGGGCGGCAATCAGCCCCAGCATTTT. Protein sequence: CASSYSRQGGNQPQHF.

This clone is a singleton in its sample. The V and J genes are TRBV28 and TRBJ1-4; D may be TRBD1 (6 bases). V lost 6 bases to trimming and J lost 1 base, with 12 bases between them. Germline-derived CDR1 and CDR2 are MDHEN and SYDVKM. This CDR3 is built from 15 residues. The CDR3 sequence: CASRPTGRTNEKLFF. In DNA form, the CDR3 reads TGTGCCAGCAGACCCACAGGGAGAACTAATGAAAAACTGTTTTTT.

This clone turned up a few times. The chain uses TRBV27 and TRBJ2-6; D gene uncertain. V lost 1 base and J lost 0, with 10 bases in between. Per germline, CDR1 MNHEY and CDR2 SMNVEV (reference sequence). The CDR3 totals 17 residues. CDR3 in amino acids: CASSLWVWGSGANVLTF. CDR3 sequence (DNA): TGTGCCAGCAGTTTATGGGTCTGGGGCTCTGGGGCCAACGTCCTGACTTTC.

The rearrangement links TRBV5-1 to TRBJ2-4; 7 positions agree with TRBD1. The germline gives CDR1 SGHRS, CDR2 YFSETQ. This CDR3 region has 14 residues. Trimming removed 0 bases from V and 4 bases from J; junction bases left unmatched: 1. CDR3 region: CASSLEGQKNIQYF. As DNA, the CDR3 is TGCGCCAGCAGCTTGGAGGGACAGAAAAACATTCAGTACTTC.

The chain carries TRBV28 and TRBJ2-7; 8 positions match TRBD2. From germline, CDR1 is MDHEN and CDR2 SYDVKM. The CDR3 is made up of 16 amino acids. V lost 3 bases and J lost 2; bases outside the gene matches: 9. The CDR3 nucleotides are TGTGCCAGCAGTTTTGGGGGGGCGGGAGGCACCTACGAGCAGTACTTC. It yields the protein CASSFGGAGGTYEQYF.

On this clone itself: Germline is not matched at one junction end, which may reflect a read error. The chain has TRBV5-4 and TRBJ2-7, with a tentative D call TRBD1 (6 bases). Germline CDR1 and CDR2: SGHNT and YYREEE (reference sequence). CDR3 length: 11 residues. CDR3 nucleotides: TGTGCCAGCAGCTCCACCGGGACACTCGACTTC. This encodes CASSSTGTLDF. The variable domain in full, with the rest retrieved from reference TRBV5-4 and TRBJ2-7, is ETGVTQSPTHLIKTRGQQVTLRCSSQSGHNTVSWYQQALGQGPQFIFQYYREEENGRGNFPPRFSGLQFPNYSSELNVNALELDDSALYLCASSSTGTLDFGPGTRLTVT.

The chain carries TRBV30 and TRBJ2-7; possibly TRBD1 or TRBD2 for D (6 bases each). V dropped 7 bases and J dropped 7 bases, with 23 bases sitting between them. CDR1 and CDR2 from the germline V gene are GTSNPN and SVGIG (reference sequence). This CDR3 has 14 residues. The CDR3: CALGALGGSLEQYF. CDR3 DNA: TGTGCCTTGGGGGCCCTTGGGGGGTCCCTGGAGCAGTACTTC.

The chain uses TRBV28 and TRBJ1-1; D possibly corresponds to TRBD1 (5 bases). Deletions cut 6 bases from V and 1 base from J, with 9 bases between. CDR3 length: 13 residues. The germline V gene encodes CDR1 MDHEN and CDR2 SYDVKM. The CDR3 reads CASSQGKNTEAFF. DNA for the CDR3: TGTGCCAGCAGCCAGGGTAAGAACACTGAAGCTTTCTTT.

This chain uses TRBV5-5 with TRBJ2-7; 12 nucleotides align to TRBD1. The germline gives CDR1 SGHKS, CDR2 YYEKEE (reference sequence). The CDR3 is 18 amino acids. Trimming at V came to 4 bases and at J to 6 bases, leaving 17 bases not matched to a gene. This CDR3 is CASSPRLWAGTGGGEQYF. Here the CDR3 DNA reads TGTGCCAGCAGCCCCCGGTTATGGGCCGGGACAGGGGGCGGCGAGCAGTACTTC.

This clone was recorded at least ten times. The J gene is TRBJ2-7, the V gene TRBV5-3, with 8 bases fitting TRBD1. TRBV5-3 is annotated as an ORF whose role is uncertain. This CDR3 region has 13 residues. J gave up 4 bases and V 0 bases, and 0 bases lay outside the gene matches. CDR3 bases: TGTGCCAGAAGCTTGGACAGGGGGTACGAGCAGTACTTC. Translating gives CARSLDRGYEQYF.

The V and J genes are TRBV5-4 and TRBJ2-7, with D uncertain. The V gene lost 3 bases and the J gene lost 3 bases, with 19 bases spanning the gap. Germline loops: CDR1 SGHNT, CDR2 YYREEE (reference sequence). CDR3 length: 16 amino acids. The CDR3 protein is CASSWRVGWGSYEQYF. The CDR3 region has the DNA TGTGCCAGCAGCTGGAGAGTGGGGTGGGGTAGCTACGAGCAGTACTTC. Full variable domain (rest looked up from reference TRBV5-4 and TRBJ2-7): ETGVTQSPTHLIKTRGQQVTLRCSSQSGHNTVSWYQQALGQGPQFIFQYYREEENGRGNFPPRFSGLQFPNYSSELNVNALELDDSALYLCASSWRVGWGSYEQYFGPGTRLTVT.

The chain couples TRBV5-4 to TRBJ1-1; possible D gene TRBD1, 6 bases. The ends were cut back, 0 bases at V and 1 base at J, with 16 bases in the middle. Germline lookup yields CDR1 SGHNT and CDR2 YYREEE (reference sequence). The CDR3 is 17 residues long. CDR3 sequence reads: CASSLGGGRGGNTEAFF. The CDR3 DNA sequence: TGTGCCAGCAGCTTGGGCGGCGGCAGGGGTGGGAACACTGAAGCTTTCTTT.

The genes are TRBV6-6 and TRBJ1-5; no definite D call. The CDR3 sequence is 14 residues long. In germline, CDR1 is MNHNY, CDR2 SVGAGI (reference sequence). Trimming took off 4 bases at V and 6 bases at J, with 13 bases between the two ends. The chain's CDR3 is CASSSVANLQPQHF. The CDR3 DNA reads as TGTGCCAGCAGTTCAGTGGCCAATCTTCAGCCCCAGCATTTT.

This clone occurred a few times. The chain carries TRBV6-1 and TRBJ2-5; 9 bases align to TRBD1. Trimming took 2 bases from V and 0 from J; bases not matched to a gene: 7. Germline values: CDR1 MNHNS, CDR2 SASEGT. The CDR3 spans 17 residues. Here the CDR3 DNA reads TGTGCCAGCAGTGAATTGGGGGGACAGGGATACCAAGAGACCCAGTACTTC. Encoded protein: CASSELGGQGYQETQYF.

V usage is TRBV6-1 and J usage is TRBJ1-5; unclear D gene. This CDR3 region has 17 residues. From germline, CDR1 is MNHNS and CDR2 SASEGT. V was pared by 2 bases and J by 3 bases, with 17 bases between. CDR3 amino acids: CASSEYLQTLTNQPQHF. The CDR3 nucleotides read TGTGCCAGCAGTGAATATTTGCAGACGCTTACCAATCAGCCCCAGCATTTT.

The chain couples TRBV5-1 to TRBJ2-3; D unclear. Trimming removed 2 bases at V and 0 bases at J, with 4 bases between. The CDR3 contains 13 residues. Germline V lookup: CDR1 SGHRS, CDR2 YFSETQ. The DNA of the CDR3 is TGCGCCAGCAGCTTCGCAAGCACAGATACGCAGTATTTT. It translates to CASSFASTDTQYF.

This chain connects TRBV6-6 to TRBJ1-1, with 12 bases matching TRBD1. CDR3 length: 15 amino acids. After removal of 5 bases from V and 14 bases from J, the junction contained 15 bases not matched to a gene. CDR1 is MNHNY, CDR2 SVGAGI, per germline (reference sequence). The CDR3 nucleotides read TGTGCCAGCAGTCCTCGGGACAGGGGGCTTGCGGGTGGATTCTTT. The encoded protein is CASSPRDRGLAGGFF.

The chain links TRBV21-1 to TRBJ1-2; the table gives TRBD1 as D, unverified against the DNA. TRBV21-1 is a pseudogene. CDR3 length: 16 amino acids. DNA for the CDR3: TGTGCCAGCAGAGACCCCGGGACAGGGAAATTCTATGGCTACACCTTC. It codes for CASRDPGTGKFYGYTF.

The rearrangement links TRBV19 to TRBJ2-5; D gene unclear. V was pared by 4 bases and J by 3 bases, with 6 bases between. This CDR3 is built from 12 residues. Per the germline V gene, CDR1 is LNHDA and CDR2 is SQIVND (reference sequence). CDR3 in amino acids: CASSSGEETQYF. CDR3 nucleotides: TGTGCCAGTAGTAGTGGGGAAGAGACCCAGTACTTC.

The V and J genes are TRBV27 and TRBJ2-2; D is possibly TRBD1 (5 bases). The CDR3 loop spans 16 amino acids. The V end lost 6 bases, the J end lost 1 base, and 15 bases lay between the germline ends. From germline, CDR1 is MNHEY and CDR2 SMNVEV (reference sequence). The DNA of the CDR3 is TGTGCCAGCAGCGCCCTTAGGGGCCAGAACACCGGGGAGCTGTTTTTT. Residues: CASSALRGQNTGELFF.

J is TRBJ1-2 and V is TRBV2; 8 bases line up with TRBD1. Per germline, CDR1 SNHLY and CDR2 FYNNEI. After removal of 4 bases from V and 6 bases from J, the junction contained 4 bases not matched to a gene. CDR3 length: 13 amino acids. CDR3 nucleotide sequence: TGTGCCAGCAGTGGGACAGGGACGAATGGCTACACCTTC. It yields the protein CASSGTGTNGYTF.

This sequence joins TRBV19 and TRBJ1-5; D is undetermined. From germline, CDR1 is LNHDA and CDR2 SQIVND (reference sequence). The CDR3 runs 14 residues. V lost 5 bases and J lost 0, with 8 bases in between. Written as DNA, the CDR3 is TGTGCCAGTAGTGAACGGAATAGCAATCAGCCCCAGCATTTT. Residues: CASSERNSNQPQHF.

This chain links TRBV19 with TRBJ1-2, with D tentatively TRBD1 (5 bases). This CDR3 is 14 amino acids long. The V gene lost 3 bases and the J gene lost 4 bases, with 12 bases spanning the gap. Germline V gene data show CDR1 as LNHDA and CDR2 as SQIVND (reference sequence). This CDR3 is CASSIGREGYGYTF. In DNA form, the CDR3 reads TGTGCCAGTAGTATTGGCAGGGAAGGCTATGGCTACACCTTC.

This chain joins TRBV18 and TRBJ2-7; the D is unclear. Trimming shortened V by 3 bases and J by 5 bases, and 5 bases separated the two germline ends. The CDR3 loop spans 11 amino acids. Germline CDR1 KGHSH, CDR2 LQKENI. The CDR3 region has the DNA TGTGCCAGCTCACCTCGAAACGAGCAGTACTTC. Protein sequence: CASSPRNEQYF.

This clone was counted between two and nine times. V usage is TRBV12-1 and J usage is TRBJ2-3; the D call in the table, TRBD2, was not verified against the DNA. TRBV12-1 is designated a pseudogene. CDR3 length equals 9 residues. CDR3 residues: CASPLAQYF. CDR3 in DNA: TGTGCCAGCCCCCTTGCGCAGTATTTT.

This CDR3 reads CASSGFLGGQPQHF. The CDR3 nucleotides read TGTGCCAGTAGTGGTTTTCTGGGGGGGCAGCCCCAGCATTTT. This chain uses TRBV19 with TRBJ1-5, with D possibly TRBD1 on 5 matching bases. Germline loops: CDR1 LNHDA, CDR2 SQIVND (reference sequence). With 5 bases removed from V and 7 bases from J, the gap between germline ends came to 15 bases. The CDR3 is 14 amino acids.

This clone has a handful of counts. Without the conserved terminal phenylalanine or tryptophan, this CDR3 likely stems from a read error. No DNA is shown, since the ends of the CDR3 on it are uncertain; the CDR3 is the one TCRdb lists. The chain carries TRBV9 and TRBJ1-1. Per the germline V gene, CDR1 is SGDLS and CDR2 is YYNGEE. A total of 11 residues make up the CDR3, ends included. The CDR3 spells CASSAAFAGTA.

The chain links TRBV15 to TRBJ1-2, with 7 bases that match TRBD1. The CDR3 loop spans 13 amino acids. Germline V CDR1 and CDR2: LNHNV, YYDKDF (reference sequence). V dropped 1 base and J dropped 6; count of bases not matched to a gene: 2. The chain's CDR3 is CATSRAQGDGYTF. CDR3 nucleotides: TGTGCCACCAGCAGAGCCCAGGGGGATGGCTACACCTTC.

The chain joins TRBV4-3 to TRBJ1-3, with D possibly TRBD1 on 5 matching bases. Germline V gene sequence: CDR1 LGHNA, CDR2 YSLEER. The V gene lost 1 base and the J gene lost 2 bases, with 12 bases spanning the gap. The CDR3 sequence is 16 residues long. CDR3 sequence reads: CASSQGVRTPGNTIYF. The CDR3 DNA sequence: TGCGCCAGCAGCCAAGGGGTACGGACACCTGGAAACACCATATATTTT.

This chain connects TRBV4-3 to TRBJ2-3, with D unresolved. V was clipped by 0 bases and J by 2 bases, with 12 bases between them. Germline V gene sequence: CDR1 LGHNA, CDR2 YSLEER. The CDR3 consists of 16 residues. The DNA for the CDR3 is TGCGCCAGCAGCCAAGAAGCTCGACGTGTCACAGATACGCAGTATTTT. The encoded protein is CASSQEARRVTDTQYF.

This chain links TRBV9 with TRBJ1-4; the D is unclear. The V end lost 4 bases, the J end lost 0 bases, and 7 bases lay between the germline ends. Germline CDR1 reads SGDLS; CDR2 reads YYNGEE. The CDR3 runs 14 residues. CDR3 nucleotide sequence: TGTGCCAGCAGCCCGAGGACAACTAATGAAAAACTGTTTTTT. Its protein product is CASSPRTTNEKLFF.

This rearrangement joins TRBV5-4 to TRBJ2-7, with 9 bases aligning to TRBD1. J gave up 0 bases and V 4 bases, and 5 bases lay outside the gene matches. Germline CDR1 SGHNT, CDR2 YYREEE (reference sequence). The CDR3 is 15 residues long. CDR3 nucleotides: TGTGCCAGCAGCACAAGACAGGGGGACTCCTACGAGCAGTACTTC. This sequence encodes CASSTRQGDSYEQYF.